This TCR beta chain emerged from a study of control samples from healthy donors and cancer patients (dated by TCRdb to 2020 to 2021). About this clone: Its recognized antigen is unknown. The sample holds no much larger clone one base away, and base qualities are not on file.

Per the germline V gene, MNHEY is the CDR1 and SVGAGI is the CDR2. V loses 7 bases of germline sequence and J loses 5 bases, and the interval between the two ends is 14 bases. Its CDR3 holds 13 amino acids, cysteine through phenylalanine. The read is trimmed to its CDR3 DNA, 39 bases read in frame from base 1. Library generation was performed with the immunoSEQ multiplex PCR assay. The table comes from immuneACCESS by way of TCRdb, which keeps in-frame sequences with V and J called. Part of the clones is missing from these tables; in studies checked, under half for an unresolved V gene and the rest for unknown reasons. The table for this sample lists about 74,000 clones; approximately 91% of them were counted only once. Around 5.7% of the sample is taken by the ten largest.

Sequencing input: blood. The chain is assembled from TRBV6-5 and TRBJ1-1, with the D gene too uncertain to name. This clonotype was sampled from a woman aged 50 to 60 in good health. The DNA sequence is as follows: TGTGCCAGCACCGGGCTTTTGGATACTGAAGCTTTCTTT. This translates into CASTGLLDTEAFF.